This TCR beta chain was profiled in a study of blood T cells in healthy people across ages (dated by TCRdb to 2015 to 2017). A note on the overall study: In model experiments, roughly one uniquely barcoded TCR beta cDNA molecule per two T cells was captured by template switching. Age-related changes in TCR beta repertoire diversity were measured in the study by deep sequencing normalized with unique cDNA molecular identifiers. The donors were divided into four age groups: young (average around 16 years), middle-aged (roughly 40), aged (approximately 62) and long-lived (about 84). Using the same blood draw, the study looked at two additional independent replicas of 1 million unique cDNA reads for two donors, one aged 18 to 30 and the other aged 80 or older. To avoid experimental bias, donors of different ages were randomly spread across the sequencing lanes. Summary of the overall study and its limitations: Because the CMV infection status of the donors was unknown, age-related changes in expanded clonotypes may potentially have been confounded. Since profiling was done on bulk unsorted PBMCs, naive and antigen-experienced compartments could not be conclusively compared. Compared with the aged group, the long-lived group had more naive CD4+ T cells, fewer expanded clones and increased TCR diversity, a pattern suggesting age selection. As age increased, observed TCR beta diversity per million T cells dropped in a roughly linear way, and a significant reduction was already evident by age about 40. There was a strong correlation between observed TCR beta diversity and the percentage of naive T cells measured by flow cytometry. Estimates of total diversity based on one million sequenced T cells were regarded as lower bounds and as underestimates.

Receptor libraries were prepared by 5' RACE. Sequencing was carried out with an Illumina HiSeq 2500. The second PCR ran for about 7 to 11 cycles and used a J-beta primer mix along with a sample-barcoded 5' primer. A unique molecular identifier was introduced onto each TCR beta cDNA molecule by a template-switch 5' adaptor carrying 12 random nucleotides. At least 2.5 million CDR3-containing paired-end reads were obtained from each sample. The Mint cDNA synthesis kit, primed by a TRBC-specific oligonucleotide, was used to synthesize first-strand cDNA from all RNA. Following uracil-DNA glycosylase treatment, all cDNA underwent a first 18-cycle PCR with the universal primers M1SS and BC2_uni_R. Per the source publication's procedure: Each sample was normalized by randomly selecting 1 million high-quality reads, each carrying a distinct molecular identifier. Instead of being binned into consensus sequences, reads that shared molecular identifiers were thrown out. MiTCR, set to a Q25 quality threshold and the strictest error-elimination algorithm, was used for CDR3 identification, clonotype clustering and error correction. A nonparametric unseen species model with Euler transformation was used to estimate a lower bound on total TCR beta diversity. TCRdb passed the public sequencing reads through fastp at Q25 and MiXCR, retaining productive beta sequences. One record per CDR3 amino acid sequence lists the most common genes and DNA. In this record, the V and J calls reflect TCRdb's handling and not the investigators' own analysis. The table for this sample lists about 1.4 million distinct CDR3 sequences; 59% of them were counted only once. The ten biggest clones cover over 5.5% of the sample.

Taken from the germline V gene, the CDR1 and CDR2 loops are MGHRA and YSYEKL. Including cysteine and phenylalanine, the CDR3 has 14 amino acids. The read is trimmed to its CDR3 DNA, 42 bases read in frame from base 1. Germline trimming amounts to 7 bases on V and 4 bases on J, with 9 as the count of junction bases outside the gene matches. Concerning this clonotype itself: Its binding antigen is unknown. The input lacks base qualities; no much larger clone sits a single base away.

The donors were about 40 Caucasian individuals from Russia, aged roughly 6 to 100 years, who were systemically healthy. Each donor gave approximately 9.3 milliliters of peripheral blood, collected into EDTA-treated Vacutainer tubes. Ficoll-Paque density-gradient centrifugation was used to isolate PBMCs, with at least 6.5 million per sample. Trizol reagent was used to extract total RNA from the PBMCs, yielding at least 5.5 micrograms per sample. The percentages of naive CD45RAhigh/CD27high T cells were determined by flow cytometry on a PBMC aliquot from every donor. The TCR sequence derives from a man between 18 and 29 years old in good health. Material for sequencing was blood. The sequence links TRBV4-1 to TRBJ2-5, with 7 bases in between that match TRBD1. The CDR3: CASNHPTGPETQYF. DNA sequence: TGCGCCAGCAACCACCCGACAGGGCCAGAGACCCAGTACTTC.